This paragraph reports one T cell receptor (beta chain). The CDR3 sequence is 15 residues long. The V gene's germline CDR1 is LGHNA and CDR2 YSLEER. TCRdb re-analyzed the 5' RACE reads; it lists each CDR3 protein once, without DNA. The sample has under 350,000 distinct CDR3 sequences. This sample was taken from a study of monozygotic twins with inflammatory bowel disease. Each donor supplied 2 to 2.5 ml of blood. Sequencing was carried out using blood. The genes are TRBV4-3 and TRBJ2-7. The receptor was derived from a human donor with ulcerative colitis or Crohn's disease, or a healthy co-twin of an affected twin (not recorded which). The CDR3 loop reads CASSHYPDNSYEQYF.